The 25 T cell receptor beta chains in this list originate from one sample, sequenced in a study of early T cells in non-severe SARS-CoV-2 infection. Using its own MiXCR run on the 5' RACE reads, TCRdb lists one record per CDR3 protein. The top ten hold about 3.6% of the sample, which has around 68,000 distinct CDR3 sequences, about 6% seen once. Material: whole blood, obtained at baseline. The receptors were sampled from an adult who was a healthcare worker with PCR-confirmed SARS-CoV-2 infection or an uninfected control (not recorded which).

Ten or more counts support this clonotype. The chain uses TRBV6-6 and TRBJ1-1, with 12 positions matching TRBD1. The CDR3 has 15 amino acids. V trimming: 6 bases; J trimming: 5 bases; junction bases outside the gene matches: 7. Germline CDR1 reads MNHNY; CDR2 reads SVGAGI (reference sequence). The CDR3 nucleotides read TGTGCCAGCAGAGACGGGACAGGGGGCGGAACTGAAGCTTTCTTT. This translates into CASRDGTGGGTEAFF.

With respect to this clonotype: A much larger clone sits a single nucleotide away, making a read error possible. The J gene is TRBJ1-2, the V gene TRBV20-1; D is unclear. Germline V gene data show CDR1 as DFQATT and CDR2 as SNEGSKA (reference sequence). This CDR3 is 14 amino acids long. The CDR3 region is CSATPGRPNYGNTF. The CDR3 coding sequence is TGCAGTGCTACACCCGGACGGCCGAACTATGGCAACACCTTC.

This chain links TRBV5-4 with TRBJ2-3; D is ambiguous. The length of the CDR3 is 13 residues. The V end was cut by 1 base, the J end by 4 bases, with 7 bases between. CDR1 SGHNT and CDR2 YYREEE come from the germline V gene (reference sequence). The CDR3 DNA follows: TGTGCCAGCAGCTTGTCAGAGCCAGATACGCAGTATTTT. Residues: CASSLSEPDTQYF.

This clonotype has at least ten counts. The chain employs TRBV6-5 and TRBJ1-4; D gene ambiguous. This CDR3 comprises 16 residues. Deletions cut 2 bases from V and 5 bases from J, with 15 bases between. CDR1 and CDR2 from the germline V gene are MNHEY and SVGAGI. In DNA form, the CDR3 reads TGTGCCAGCAGTTACAGATTAGCAGGATTCAATGAAAAACTGTTTTTT. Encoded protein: CASSYRLAGFNEKLFF.

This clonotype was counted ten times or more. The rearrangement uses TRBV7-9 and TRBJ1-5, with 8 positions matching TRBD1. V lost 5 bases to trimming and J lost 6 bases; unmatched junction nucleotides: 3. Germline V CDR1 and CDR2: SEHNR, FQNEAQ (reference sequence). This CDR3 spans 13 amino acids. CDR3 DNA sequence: TGTGCCAGCAGCCGACAGGGGAGTCAGCCCCAGCATTTT. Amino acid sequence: CASSRQGSQPQHF.

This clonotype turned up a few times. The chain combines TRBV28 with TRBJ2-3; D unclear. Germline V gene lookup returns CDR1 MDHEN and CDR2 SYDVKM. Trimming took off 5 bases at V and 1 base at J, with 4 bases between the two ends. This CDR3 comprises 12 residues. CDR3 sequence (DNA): TGTGCCAGCAGTCCAGGCACAGATACGCAGTATTTT. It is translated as CASSPGTDTQYF.

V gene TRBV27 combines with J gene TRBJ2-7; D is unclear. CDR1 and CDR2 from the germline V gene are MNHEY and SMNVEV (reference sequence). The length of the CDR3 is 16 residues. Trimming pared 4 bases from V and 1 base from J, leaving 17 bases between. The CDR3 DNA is TGTGCCAGCAGTTCTGGATGGCGTTCGGAGTCCTACGAGCAGTACTTC. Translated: CASSSGWRSESYEQYF.

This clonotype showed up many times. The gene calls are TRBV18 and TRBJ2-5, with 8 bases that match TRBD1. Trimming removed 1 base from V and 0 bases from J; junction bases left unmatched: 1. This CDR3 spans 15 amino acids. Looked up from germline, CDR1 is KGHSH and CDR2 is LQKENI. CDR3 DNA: TGTGCCAGCTCACCACGGACAGGGCACCAAGAGACCCAGTACTTC. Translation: CASSPRTGHQETQYF.

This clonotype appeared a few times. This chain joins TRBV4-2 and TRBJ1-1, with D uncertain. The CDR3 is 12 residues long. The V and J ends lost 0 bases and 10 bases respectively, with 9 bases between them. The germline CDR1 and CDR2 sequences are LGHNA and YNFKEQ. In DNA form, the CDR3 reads TGTGCCAGCAGCCAAGACAAGGGTTTAGCTTTCTTT. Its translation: CASSQDKGLAFF.

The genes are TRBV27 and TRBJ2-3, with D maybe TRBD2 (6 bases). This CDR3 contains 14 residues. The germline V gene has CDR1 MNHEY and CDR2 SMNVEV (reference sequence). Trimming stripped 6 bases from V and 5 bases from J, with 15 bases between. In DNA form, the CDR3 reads TGTGCCAGCAGCTTAGATGTGGGAGGAGATACGCAGTATTTT. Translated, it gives CASSLDVGGDTQYF.

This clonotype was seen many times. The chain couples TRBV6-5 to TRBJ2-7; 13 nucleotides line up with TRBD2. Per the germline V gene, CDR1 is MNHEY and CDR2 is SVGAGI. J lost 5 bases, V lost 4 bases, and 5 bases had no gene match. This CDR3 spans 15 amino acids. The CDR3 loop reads CASSLLAGGPHEQYF. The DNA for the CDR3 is TGTGCCAGCAGTTTACTAGCGGGAGGGCCTCACGAGCAGTACTTC.

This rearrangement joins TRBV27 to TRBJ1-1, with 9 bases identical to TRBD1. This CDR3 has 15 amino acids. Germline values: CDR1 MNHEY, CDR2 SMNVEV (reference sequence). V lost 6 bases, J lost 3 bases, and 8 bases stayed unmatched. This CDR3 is CASSSGQGWDTEAFF. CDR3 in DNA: TGTGCCAGCAGCTCCGGACAGGGGTGGGACACTGAAGCTTTCTTT.

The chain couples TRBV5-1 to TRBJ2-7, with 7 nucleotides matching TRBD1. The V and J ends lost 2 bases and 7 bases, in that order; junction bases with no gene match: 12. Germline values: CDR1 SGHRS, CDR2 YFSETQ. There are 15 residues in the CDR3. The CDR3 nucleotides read TGCGCCAGCAGCTTCTCGTCACAGGGGCTGAAAGAGCAGTACTTC. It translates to CASSFSSQGLKEQYF.

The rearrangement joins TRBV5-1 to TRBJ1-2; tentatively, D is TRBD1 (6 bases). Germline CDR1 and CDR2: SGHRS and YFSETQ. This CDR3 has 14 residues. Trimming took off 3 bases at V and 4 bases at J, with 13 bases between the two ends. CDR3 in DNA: TGCGCCAGCAGCTGGGGGGCTCGGGCCTATGGCTACACCTTC. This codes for CASSWGARAYGYTF.

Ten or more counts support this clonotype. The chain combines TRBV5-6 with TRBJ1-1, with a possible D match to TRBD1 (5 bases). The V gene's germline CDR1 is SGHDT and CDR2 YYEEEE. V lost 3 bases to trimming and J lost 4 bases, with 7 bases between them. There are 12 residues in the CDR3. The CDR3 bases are TGTGCCAGCAGCTCGACAGTCACTGAAGCTTTCTTT. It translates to CASSSTVTEAFF.

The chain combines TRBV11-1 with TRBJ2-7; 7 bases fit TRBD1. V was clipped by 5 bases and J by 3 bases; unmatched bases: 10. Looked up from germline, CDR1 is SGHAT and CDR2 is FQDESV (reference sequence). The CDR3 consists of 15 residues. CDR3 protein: CASSPRTGRHYEQYF. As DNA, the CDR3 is TGTGCCAGCAGCCCCAGGACAGGACGACACTACGAGCAGTACTTC.

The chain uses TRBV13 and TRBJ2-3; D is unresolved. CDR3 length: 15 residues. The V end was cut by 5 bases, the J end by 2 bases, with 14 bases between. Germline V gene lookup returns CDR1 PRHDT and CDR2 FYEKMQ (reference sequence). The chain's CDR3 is CASSLRSHYTDTQYF. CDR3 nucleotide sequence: TGTGCCAGCAGCCTCAGGTCCCACTACACAGATACGCAGTATTTT.

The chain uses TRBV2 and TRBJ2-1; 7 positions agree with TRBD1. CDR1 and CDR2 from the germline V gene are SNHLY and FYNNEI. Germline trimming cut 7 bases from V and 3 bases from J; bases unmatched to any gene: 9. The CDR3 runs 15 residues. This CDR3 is CASTLDRAGYNEQFF. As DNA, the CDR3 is TGTGCCAGCACCCTAGACAGGGCGGGCTACAATGAGCAGTTCTTC.

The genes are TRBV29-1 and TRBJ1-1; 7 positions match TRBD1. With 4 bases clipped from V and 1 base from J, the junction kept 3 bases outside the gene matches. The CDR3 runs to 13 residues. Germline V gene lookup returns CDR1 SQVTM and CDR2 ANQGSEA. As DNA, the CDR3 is TGCAGCGTTGGACAGGGTACGAACACTGAAGCTTTCTTT. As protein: CSVGQGTNTEAFF.

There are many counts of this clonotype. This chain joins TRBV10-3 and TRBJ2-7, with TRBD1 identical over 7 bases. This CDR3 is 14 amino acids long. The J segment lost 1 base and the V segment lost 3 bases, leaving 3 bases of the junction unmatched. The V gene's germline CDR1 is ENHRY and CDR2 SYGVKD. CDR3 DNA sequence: TGTGCCATCAGTGAATGGGACAGATCCTACGAGCAGTACTTC. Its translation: CAISEWDRSYEQYF.

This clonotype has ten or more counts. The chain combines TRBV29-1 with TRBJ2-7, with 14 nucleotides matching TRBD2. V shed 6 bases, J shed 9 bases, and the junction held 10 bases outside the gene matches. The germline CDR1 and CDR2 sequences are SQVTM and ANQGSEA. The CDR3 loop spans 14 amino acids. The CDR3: CSVAGGLAGEVQYF. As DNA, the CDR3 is TGCAGCGTAGCCGGGGGACTAGCGGGAGAGGTGCAGTACTTC.

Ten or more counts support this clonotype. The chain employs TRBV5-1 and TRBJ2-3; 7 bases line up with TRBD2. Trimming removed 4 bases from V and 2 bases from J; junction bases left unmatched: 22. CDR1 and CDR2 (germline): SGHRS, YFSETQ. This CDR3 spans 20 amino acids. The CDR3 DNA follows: TGCGCCAGCAGCCCTAAAGCGGTTAATAAACTACGGGGGGACACAGATACGCAGTATTTT. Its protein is CASSPKAVNKLRGDTDTQYF.

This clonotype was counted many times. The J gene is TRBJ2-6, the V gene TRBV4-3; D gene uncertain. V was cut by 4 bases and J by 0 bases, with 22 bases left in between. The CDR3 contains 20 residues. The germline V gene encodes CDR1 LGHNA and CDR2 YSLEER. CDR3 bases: TGCGCCAGCAGCCGAAAACCCCCGTCCCGGGTCATCTCTGGGGCCAACGTCCTGACTTTC. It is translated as CASSRKPPSRVISGANVLTF.

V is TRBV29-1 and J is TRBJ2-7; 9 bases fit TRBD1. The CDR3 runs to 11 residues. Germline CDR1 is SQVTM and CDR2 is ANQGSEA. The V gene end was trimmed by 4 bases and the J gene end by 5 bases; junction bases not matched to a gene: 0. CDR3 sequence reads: CSVGQGDEQYF. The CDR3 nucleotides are TGCAGCGTTGGACAGGGGGACGAGCAGTACTTC.

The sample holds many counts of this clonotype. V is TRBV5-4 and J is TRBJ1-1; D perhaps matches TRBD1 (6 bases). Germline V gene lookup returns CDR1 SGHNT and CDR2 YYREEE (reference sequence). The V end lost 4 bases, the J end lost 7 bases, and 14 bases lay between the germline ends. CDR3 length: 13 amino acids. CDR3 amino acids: CASSSNTGLEAFF. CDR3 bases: TGTGCCAGCAGCAGTAACACAGGGCTTGAAGCTTTCTTT.